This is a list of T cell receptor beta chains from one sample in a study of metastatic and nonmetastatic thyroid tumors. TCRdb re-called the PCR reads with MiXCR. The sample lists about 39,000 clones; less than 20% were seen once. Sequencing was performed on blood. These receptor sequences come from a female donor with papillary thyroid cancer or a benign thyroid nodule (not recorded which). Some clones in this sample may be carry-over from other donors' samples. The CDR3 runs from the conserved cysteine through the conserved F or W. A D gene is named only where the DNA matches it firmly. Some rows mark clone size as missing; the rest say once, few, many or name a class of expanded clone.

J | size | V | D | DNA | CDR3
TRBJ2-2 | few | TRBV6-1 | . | TGTGCCAGCGTAAATAAGGCCGGGGAGCTGTTTTTT | CASVNKAGELFF
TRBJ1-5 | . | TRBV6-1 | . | TGTGCCAGCAGTGGTAACACCAATCAGCCCCAGCATTTT | CASSGNTNQPQHF
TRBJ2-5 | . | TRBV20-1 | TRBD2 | TGCAGTGCTAGAGAACAGGCGGGAGACCACCAAGAGACCCAGTACTTC | CSAREQAGDHQETQYF
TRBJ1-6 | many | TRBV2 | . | TGTGCCAGCAGTGACGGGTACAGGGAGTTTTCACCCCTCCACTTT | CASSDGYREFSPLHF
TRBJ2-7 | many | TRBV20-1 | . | TGCAGTGGGGGCTCGAGCGGTAGCTCCTACGAGCAGTACTTC | CSGGSSGSSYEQYF
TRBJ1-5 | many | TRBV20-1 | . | TGCAGTGCTAGGTCGACAGAAGGGCAGCCCCAGCATTTT | CSARSTEGQPQHF
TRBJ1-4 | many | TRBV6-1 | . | TGTGCCAGCAGTCTCCCAGGGCCTATCAATGAAAAACTGTTTTTT | CASSLPGPINEKLFF
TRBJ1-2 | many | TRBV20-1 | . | TGCAGTGCTAGAGATTGGGTAGGGGACTATGGCTACACCTTC | CSARDWVGDYGYTF
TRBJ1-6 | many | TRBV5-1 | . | TGCGCCAGCAGCTTGGGGGGAATTGAGGACGCACGGAGGAGTTCACCCCTCCACTTT | CASSLGGIEDARRSSPLHF
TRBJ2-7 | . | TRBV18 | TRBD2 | TGTGCCAGCTCCCAGGGACTAGCGGGAGTTGCCGAGCAGTACTTC | CASSQGLAGVAEQYF
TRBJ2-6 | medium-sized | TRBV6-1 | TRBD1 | TGTGCCAGCAGTGTGGACAGGGGGTATGGGGCCAACGTCCTGACTTTC | CASSVDRGYGANVLTF
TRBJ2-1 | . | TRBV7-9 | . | TGTGCCAGCAGCTTAGCACTAGTGTATGAGCAGTTCTTC | CASSLALVYEQFF
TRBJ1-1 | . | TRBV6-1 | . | TGTGCCAGCCGCGGGGCGGAAAGGAACACTGAAGCTTTCTTT | CASRGAERNTEAFF
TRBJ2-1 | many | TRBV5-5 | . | TGTGCCAGCAGCTGGGGAGGGGGAACCATGAAGCAGTTCTTC | CASSWGGGTMKQFF
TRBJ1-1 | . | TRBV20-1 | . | TGCAGTGCTAGAGTGGGGGGTCTGCAGGCTTTCTTT | CSARVGGLQAFF
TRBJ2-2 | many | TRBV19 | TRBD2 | TGTGCCAGTAGTACCCTTGGACTAGCGGGAGCGAACACCGGGGAGCTGTTTTTT | CASSTLGLAGANTGELFF
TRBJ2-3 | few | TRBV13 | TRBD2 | TGTGCCAGCAGCTTAAGTCCGGGAGGGAGCACAGATACGCAGTATTTT | CASSLSPGGSTDTQYF
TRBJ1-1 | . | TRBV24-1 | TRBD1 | TGTGCCACCAGTAAACAGGGACAGACTGAAGCTTTCTTT | CATSKQGQTEAFF
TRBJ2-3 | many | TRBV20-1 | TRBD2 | TGCAGTGCTCCGGGGGGAAGCGGGAGTGGGACAGATACGCAGTATTTT | CSAPGGSGSGTDTQYF
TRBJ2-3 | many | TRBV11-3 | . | TGTGCCAGCAGCTTAGTGGGCAGTACGAACACAGATACGCAGTATTTT | CASSLVGSTNTDTQYF
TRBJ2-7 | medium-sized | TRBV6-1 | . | TGTGCCAGCAGTACCCCAGGGGACTACGAGCAGTACTTC | CASSTPGDYEQYF
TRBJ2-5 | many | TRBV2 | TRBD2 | TGTGCCAGCAGGAGTACGGCGGGGCGGGGGGAGGAGACCCAGTACTTC | CASRSTAGRGEETQYF
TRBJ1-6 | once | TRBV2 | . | TGTGCCAGCAGTGAGCGGGACGGTAATTCACCCCTCCACTTT | CASSERDGNSPLHF
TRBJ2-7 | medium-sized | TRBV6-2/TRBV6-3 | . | TGTGCCAGCAAAACGGGACAAGGCTTAGCGCGCGAGCAGTACTTC | CASKTGQGLAREQYF
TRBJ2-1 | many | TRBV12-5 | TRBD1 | TGTGCTAGTAGAAACCCGGGACAGGGGGCTTATGAGCAGTTCTTC | CASRNPGQGAYEQFF
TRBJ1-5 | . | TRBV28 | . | TGTGCCAGCAGGGTGCAGAGACAGCCCCAGCATTTT | CASRVQRQPQHF
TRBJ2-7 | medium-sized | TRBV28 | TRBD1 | TGTGCCAGCAGTTTGGACAGGGGGGGCGAGCAGTACTTC | CASSLDRGGEQYF
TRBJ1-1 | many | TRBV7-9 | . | TGTGCCAGCAGCTTAGAGGTCGGGAACACTGAAGCTTTCTTT | CASSLEVGNTEAFF
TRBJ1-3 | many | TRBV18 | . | TGTGCCAGCTCACTCCGCCAGGCGGACACCATATATTTT | CASSLRQADTIYF
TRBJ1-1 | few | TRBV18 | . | TGTGCCAGCTCACCCACCGGAGGAGTAGGGGGTATGAACACTGAAGCTTTCTTT | CASSPTGGVGGMNTEAFF
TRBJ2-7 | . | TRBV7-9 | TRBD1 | TGTGCCAGCAGCCTAACTGGGACAGGGTTTGACGAGCAGTACTTC | CASSLTGTGFDEQYF
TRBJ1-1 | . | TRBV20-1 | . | TGCAGTGCTAGACAGGCCAGGGTGGACCCTGAAGCTTTCTTT | CSARQARVDPEAFF
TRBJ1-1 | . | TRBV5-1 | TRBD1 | TGCGCCGGCAGCTTGGTCGGGACAGCGGGGAACACTGAAGCTTTCTTT | CAGSLVGTAGNTEAFF
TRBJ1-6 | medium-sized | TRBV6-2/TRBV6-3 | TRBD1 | TGTGCCAGCAGTTACCTCGCGGCAGGGGGGGGTTCACCCCTCCACTTT | CASSYLAAGGGSPLHF
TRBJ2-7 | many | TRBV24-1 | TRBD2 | TGTGCCACCAGTGAAGACGCTAGCGGGAGCGAAGGCGAGCAGTACTTC | CATSEDASGSEGEQYF
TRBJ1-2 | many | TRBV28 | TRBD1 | TGTGCCAGCAGTTTATGGGACAGGGACGGCTATGGCTACACCTTC | CASSLWDRDGYGYTF
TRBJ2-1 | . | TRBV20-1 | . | TGCAGTGCTAGTCATACAACCTCCCAGGAGCAGTTCTTC | CSASHTTSQEQFF
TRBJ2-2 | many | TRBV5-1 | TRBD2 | TGCGCCACCTGTAGGAGCGGGAGAGTAGGCACCGGGGAGCTGTTTTTT | CATCRSGRVGTGELFF
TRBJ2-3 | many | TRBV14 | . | TGTGCCAGCAGCCAAGTAGGGTATACGCAGTATTTT | CASSQVGYTQYF
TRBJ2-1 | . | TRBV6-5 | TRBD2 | TGTGCCAGCAGCCGAGGACTAGCGGGAGGCCCCTACAATGAGCAGTTCTTC | CASSRGLAGGPYNEQFF
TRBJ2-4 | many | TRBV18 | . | TGTGCCAGCTCAGCGTCGACAGACGCCAAAAACATTCAGTACTTC | CASSASTDAKNIQYF
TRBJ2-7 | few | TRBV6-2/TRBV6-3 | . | TGTGCCAGCAGTTACGGCCCCAGCTCCTACGAGCAGTACTTC | CASSYGPSSYEQYF
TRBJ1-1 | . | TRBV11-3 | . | TGTGCCAGAAGCTTAAGTAACGCTGAAGCTTTCTTT | CARSLSNAEAFF
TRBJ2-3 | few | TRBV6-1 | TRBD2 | TGTGCCAGCAGTGGTCTAGCGGGAGGGACAGATACGCAGTATTTT | CASSGLAGGTDTQYF
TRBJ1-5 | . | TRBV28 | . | TGTGCCAGCAGTTTAGAGAGGGAGCCAGAGAATTTT | CASSLEREPENF
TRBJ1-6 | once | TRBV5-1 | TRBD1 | TGCGCCAGCAGCATAGACAGGGGGCGTTCACCCCTCCACTTT | CASSIDRGRSPLHF
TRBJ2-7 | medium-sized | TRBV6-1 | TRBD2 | TGTGCCAGCAGGACTAGCGGGTCAGGGCAGGGGTACTACGAGCAGTACTTC | CASRTSGSGQGYYEQYF
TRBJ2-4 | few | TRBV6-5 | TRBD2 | TGTGCCAGCAGTTACTCGGGAGGGACCAAAAACATTCAGTACTTC | CASSYSGGTKNIQYF
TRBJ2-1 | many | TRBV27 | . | TGTGCCAGCAGACTCCGGAGTTACAATGAGCAGTTCTTC | CASRLRSYNEQFF
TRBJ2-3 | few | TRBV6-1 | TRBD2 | TGTGCCAGCAGTGAACTAGCGGGGGGGCCGGATACGCAGTATTTT | CASSELAGGPDTQYF
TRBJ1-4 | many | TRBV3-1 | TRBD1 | TGTGCCAGCAGCCCCCCCGGACAGGGGTTGTTCTTAGGGGCAACTAATGAAAAACTGTTTTTT | CASSPPGQGLFLGATNEKLFF
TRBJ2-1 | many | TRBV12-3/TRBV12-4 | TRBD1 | TGTGCCGGCAGCCCGACAGGGGGCTTTGAGCAGTTCTTC | CAGSPTGGFEQFF
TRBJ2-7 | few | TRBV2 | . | TGTGCCAGCAGTAGACCCAGTGGCTACGAGCAGTACTTC | CASSRPSGYEQYF
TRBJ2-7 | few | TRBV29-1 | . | TGCAGCGTTGAAGATTCGCTGTGGGAGCGCCGTCGCGAGCAGTACTTC | CSVEDSLWERRREQYF
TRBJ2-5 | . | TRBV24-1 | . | TGTGCCACCAGTGATACGCAGGGGTACCAAGAGACCCAGTACTTC | CATSDTQGYQETQYF